The 2 T cell receptor beta chains below were found in one sample sequenced in a study of cytomegalovirus exposure and HLA in healthy donors. Both 60 Vbeta primers and 13 Jbeta primers went into the PCR. Assay: immunoSEQ multiplex PCR; the TCRdb copy retains only in-frame clones and omits some. The sample has some 150,000 clones, roughly three quarters seen once. Source material: PBMCs. Source of these receptors: a male donor in good health and CMV-seronegative.

The genes are TRBV7-2 and TRBJ2-1, with TRBD1 as a possible D gene (7 bases). The CDR3 is 16 residues long. Trimming left V 5 bases short and J 7 bases short, with 21 bases between. The germline CDR1 and CDR2 sequences are SGHTA and FQGNSA. Here the CDR3 reads CASSGGDSGPFNEQFF. Written as DNA, the CDR3 is TGTGCCAGCAGCGGCGGGGACAGCGGACCTTTTAATGAGCAGTTCTTC. Supplemented by reference TRBV7-2 and TRBJ2-1, the full variable domain reads GAGVSQSPSNKVTEKGKDVELRCDPISGHTALYWYRQSLGQGLEFLIYFQGNSAPDKSGLPSDRFSAERTGGSVSTLTIQRTQQEDSAVYLCASSGGDSGPFNEQFFGPGTRLTVL.

V gene TRBV10-3 combines with J gene TRBJ2-7; 13 bases align to TRBD2. Germline lookup yields CDR1 ENHRY and CDR2 SYGVKD. J gave up 0 bases and V 8 bases, and 1 base lay outside the gene matches. The CDR3 spans 14 residues. CDR3 DNA sequence: TGTGCCATCGGACTAGCGGGGGTCTCCTACGAGCAGTACTTC. Protein sequence: CAIGLAGVSYEQYF.